The sequence of this TCR beta chain was determined in a study of blood T cell repertoires in COVID-19. Sequencing was performed with immunoSEQ multiplex PCR; in TCRdb, only in-frame clones are kept and a portion is missing. The repertoire holds about 160,000 clones, with approximately 80% as singletons. The CDR3 spans 17 residues. V dropped 4 bases and J dropped 3; count of bases not matched to a gene: 8. The germline V gene has CDR1 SGHAT and CDR2 FQNNGV. The specimen was peripheral blood. The TCR originated in a woman of 80 years or more with active or convalescent COVID-19. The rearrangement joins TRBV11-2 to TRBJ1-4; 10 bases match TRBD1. The CDR3 sequence is CASSSRDRGFANEKLFF. DNA for the CDR3: TGTGCCAGCAGCTCCCGGGACAGGGGCTTCGCTAATGAAAAACTGTTTTTT.